This T cell receptor gamma chain emerged from a study of γδ T cells in repeated Plasmodium falciparum infection. Both TRG and TRD chains were sequenced from each sorted sample. TCRdb re-called clones from the multiplex PCR reads using CATT. Of about 30,000 gamma-chain clones listed, 1.4% to 1.5% are singletons. This clone was seen repeatedly, ten times or more. A single base is all that separates this from a far larger clone, so a read error is likely. Other nucleotide sequences in the sample specify the same CDR3. Bulk repertoires came from Vgamma9/Vdelta2+ or Vdelta2-negative gammadelta T cells flow-sorted from PBMC. The germline V gene encodes CDR1 GITISATS and CDR2 ISYDGTV (reference sequence). The CDR3 is made up of 16 amino acids.

This chain connects TRGV9 to TRGJP. TCRdb supplies no J gene; here it was assigned by aligning the nucleotide sequence to germline. The sequenced material came from gamma-delta T cells from blood. The receptor was derived from a pool of human donors (malaria-infected and uninfected, not separated). The CDR3 nucleotides read TGTGCCTTGTGGGAGGGTCCAGAGCTGGGCAAAAAAATCAAGGTATTT. Its translation is CALWEGPELGKKIKVF.